This T cell receptor (beta chain) was observed in a study of siplizumab effects on memory and regulatory T cells. TCR templates, roughly 100,000 per sample, were assayed. Libraries were prepared by immunoSEQ multiplex PCR; TCRdb keeps only in-frame clonotypes and omits some of them. The sample yields about 91,000 clones, around 97% seen once. Three pairs of donors had their unstimulated naive, memory, effector memory and TEMRA subsets sequenced. Findings and caveats of the study: Tregs that proliferated in siplizumab cultures did not have their suppressive function confirmed. Among mappable alloreactive CD4+ clones, the Treg-derived fraction averaged around 70% with siplizumab versus approximately 26% in controls.

Concerning this clone: Its antigen is not known.

Unmatched junction bases numbered 3, after V lost 2 bases and J lost 3 bases. CDR3 length: 15 amino acids. Per the germline V gene, CDR1 is MNHEY and CDR2 is SVGAGI. This TCR was recovered from a human donor in good health. The chain employs TRBV6-5 and TRBJ2-7; TRBD2 aligns across 11 bases. Sequencing was done on a sample of naive CD4+ T cells sorted from blood. CDR3 sequence reads: CASSYGTSGGYEQYF. The DNA for the CDR3 is TGTGCCAGCAGTTACGGAACTAGCGGGGGCTACGAGCAGTACTTC.